A single sample gave rise to the 9 T cell receptor beta chains below, sequenced in a study of blood T cells in healthy people across ages. Through a sample-barcoded 5' primer and a J-beta primer mix, a second PCR was run for roughly 6 to 12 cycles. Each CDR3 protein gets one entry after TCRdb re-called the 5' RACE reads with MiXCR. This sample has about 1,800,000 distinct CDR3 sequences; 28% occur once, and the top ten carry roughly 8.2%. The sequencing input was blood. These receptors were collected from a woman younger than 45 in good health.

The chain recombines TRBV20-1 with TRBJ2-1; D not resolved. The J call may be incorrect, as the DNA end agrees better with TRBJ2-7. The CDR3 has 16 residues. Germline values: CDR1 DFQATT, CDR2 SNEGSKA (reference sequence). Here the CDR3 reads CSARPQSAITYNEQYF. The DNA for the CDR3 is TGCAGTGCCAGGCCCCAGAGCGCAATTACCTACAATGAGCAGTACTTC.

This clonotype was counted between two and nine times. This rearrangement joins TRBV2 to TRBJ1-2; TRBD1 matches at 9 bases. CDR3 size: 17 residues. In germline, CDR1 is SNHLY, CDR2 FYNNEI. V trimming: 3 bases; J trimming: 1 base; junction bases outside the gene matches: 9. CDR3 DNA: TGTGCCAGCAGTGAGTCGGACAGGGGTCCCTTTAACTATGGCTACACCTTC. It specifies CASSESDRGPFNYGYTF.

V gene TRBV3-1 combines with J gene TRBJ1-5; D remains ambiguous. The CDR3 extends over 13 amino acids. V lost 0 bases, J lost 9 bases, and 9 bases lay in between. Germline loops: CDR1 LGHDT, CDR2 YNNKEL (reference sequence). This CDR3 is CASSQELGGPQHF. The CDR3, as DNA: TGTGCCAGCAGCCAAGAGTTGGGTGGGCCCCAGCATTTT.

This clonotype was counted only a few times. The chain couples TRBV30 to TRBJ2-7, with D unclear. V was clipped by 0 bases and J by 6 bases, with 12 bases between them. CDR3 size: 13 residues. Germline CDR1 reads GTSNPN; CDR2 reads SVGIG (reference sequence). The CDR3 nucleotides read TGTGCCTGGAGTGTCAACTCCATGGGCGAGCAGTACTTC. It encodes CAWSVNSMGEQYF. Variable domain in full (rest from reference TRBV30 and TRBJ2-7): SQTIHQWPATLVQPVGSPLSLECTVEGTSNPNLYWYRQAAGRGLQLLFYSVGIGQISSEVPQNLSASRPQDRQFILSSKKLLLSDSGFYLCAWSVNSMGEQYFGPGTRLTVT.

The V call is TRBV7-8, the J call TRBJ2-3, with no clear D. V was clipped by 1 base and J by 0 bases, with 8 bases between them. Germline CDR1 reads SGHVS; CDR2 reads FQNEAQ. The CDR3 extends over 15 amino acids. The CDR3 nucleotides read TGTGCCAGCAGCTTAGTGGAGTTAAGCACAGATACGCAGTATTTT. Translation: CASSLVELSTDTQYF.

This clonotype came up a few times. The rearrangement links TRBV5-1 to TRBJ2-1; 9 bases align to TRBD1. Germline V lookup: CDR1 SGHRS, CDR2 YFSETQ. This CDR3 has 15 residues. J was trimmed by 5 bases and V by 0 bases; bases with no gene match: 3. CDR3 in DNA: TGCGCCAGCAGCTTGGGGGACAGGGACAACAATGAGCAGTTCTTC. Amino acid sequence: CASSLGDRDNNEQFF.

The chain employs TRBV5-6 and TRBJ1-4; D might be TRBD1 (5 bases). Germline V lookup: CDR1 SGHDT, CDR2 YYEEEE. CDR3 size: 16 residues. V shed 2 bases and J shed 3 bases, with 14 bases lying between them. The CDR3 sequence: CASSFSRPGANEKLFF. The DNA for the CDR3 is TGTGCCAGCAGCTTCAGTCGGCCGGGGGCTAATGAAAAACTGTTTTTT. Based on the CDR3 plus reference TRBV5-6 and TRBJ1-4, the full variable domain is DAGVTQSPTHLIKTRGQQVTLRCSPKSGHDTVSWYQQALGQGPQFIFQYYEEEERQRGNFPDRFSGHQFPNYSSELNVNALLLGDSALYLCASSFSRPGANEKLFFGSGTQLSVL.

This clonotype showed up just a few times. J is TRBJ2-5 and V is TRBV2, with 7 bases identical to TRBD1. This CDR3 has 16 amino acids. With 5 bases clipped from V and 1 base from J, the junction kept 10 bases outside the gene matches. CDR1 is SNHLY and CDR2 is FYNNEI in the germline V gene. The chain's CDR3 is CASSSDRDEPQETQYF. CDR3 nucleotide sequence: TGTGCCAGCAGTTCCGACAGGGATGAGCCCCAAGAGACCCAGTACTTC.

This clonotype was seen at least ten times. The V call is TRBV29-1, the J call TRBJ2-1, with 11 nucleotides matching TRBD1. V trimming: 4 bases; J trimming: 7 bases; junction bases outside the gene matches: 6. From germline, CDR1 is SQVTM and CDR2 ANQGSEA. This CDR3 has 14 residues. Here the CDR3 reads CSVVGDRGINEQFF. DNA of the CDR3: TGCAGCGTTGTTGGGGACAGGGGGATAAATGAGCAGTTCTTC.